This T cell receptor beta chain derives from a study of T cell changes during pregnancy in multiple sclerosis. TCRdb keeps only in-frame clones here, not all; method: immunoSEQ multiplex PCR. The table records about 68,000 clones, roughly 92% of them present only once. Trimming stripped 0 bases from V and 0 bases from J, with 11 bases between. Per the germline V gene, CDR1 is LGHNA and CDR2 is YNFKEQ. The CDR3 runs 16 residues. The sample was peripheral blood, taken after pregnancy. The chain recombines TRBV4-2 with TRBJ2-5; the D gene is possibly TRBD1 (5 bases). The TCR originated in a female donor in good health, enrolled as a control in a pregnancy study. The CDR3 spells CASSQDPRAYQETQYF. DNA for the CDR3: TGTGCCAGCAGCCAAGACCCCAGGGCTTACCAAGAGACCCAGTACTTC.